The 7 T cell receptor beta chains in this list originate from one sample, sequenced in a study of T cells in Graves' hyperthyroidism and ophthalmopathy. Researchers amplified the TCR beta CDR3 regions from RNA transcripts. When the TCR CDR3 underwent first-round RT-PCR, the HTBI primer set was used. Using its own MiXCR run on the multiplex PCR reads, TCRdb lists one record per CDR3 protein. The sample consists of over 350,000 distinct CDR3 sequences, roughly 14% of them appearing once. The sequenced sample was blood. Receptors were obtained from a man aged 18 to 29 with Graves' ophthalmopathy.

This clonotype came up many times. The chain is built from TRBV5-1 and TRBJ1-2; D not certain. Trimming cost V 0 bases and J 0 bases, with 9 bases left between them. Germline CDR1 reads SGHRS; CDR2 reads YFSETQ. The length of the CDR3 is 15 residues. The CDR3 DNA sequence: TGCGCCAGCAGCTTGGCAGGTGCAGCTAACTATGGCTACACCTTC. It specifies CASSLAGAANYGYTF.

The genes are TRBV4-1 and TRBJ1-5; TRBD1 might be the D (5 bases). CDR1 is MGHRA, CDR2 YSYEKL, per germline. This CDR3 is 15 amino acids long. The V and J ends lost 8 bases and 3 bases respectively, with 17 bases between them. The DNA of the CDR3 is TGCGCCAGCGCCAACCCGGGACCGCTCAATCAGCCCCAGCATTTT. The encoded protein is CASANPGPLNQPQHF.

This clonotype was detected many times. The rearrangement links TRBV27 to TRBJ2-7; D is unclear. Germline CDR1 is MNHEY and CDR2 is SMNVEV (reference sequence). The CDR3 extends over 14 amino acids. The V gene lost 5 bases and the J gene lost 2 bases, with 13 bases spanning the gap. CDR3 residues: CASSPSTDPYEQYF. The CDR3 DNA reads as TGTGCCAGCAGTCCCAGCACAGACCCCTACGAGCAGTACTTC.

This chain links TRBV19 with TRBJ1-2; TRBD1 is a possible D gene (5 bases). In germline, CDR1 is LNHDA, CDR2 SQIVND (reference sequence). Deletions cut 3 bases from V and 6 bases from J, with 11 bases between. This CDR3 is 13 amino acids long. The CDR3 bases are TGTGCCAGTAGTATGTCAGGGTCGAATGGCTACACCTTC. It is translated as CASSMSGSNGYTF.

Details on this clonotype: A much bigger clone sits one base away, suggesting this may be a read error. The V gene is TRBV6-2 or TRBV6-3, the J gene TRBJ1-4; 7 positions match TRBD1. Trimming at V came to 8 bases and at J to 8 bases, leaving 14 bases not matched to a gene. This CDR3 spans 15 amino acids. Germline CDR1 reads MNHEY; CDR2 reads SVGEGT. CDR3 sequence: CASGPRQGGREKLFF. DNA of the CDR3: TGTGCCAGCGGTCCGCGACAGGGTGGCCGCGAAAAACTGTTTTTT.

This clonotype was picked up many times. V and J are TRBV11-2 and TRBJ2-7; D may be TRBD2 (6 bases). The length of the CDR3 is 15 residues. Germline CDR1 SGHAT, CDR2 FQNNGV. Trimming cost V 3 bases and J 1 base, with 13 bases left between them. CDR3 nucleotide sequence: TGTGCCAGCAGCTTCGGGGCGGGGCAGTCCTACGAGCAGTACTTC. Protein product: CASSFGAGQSYEQYF.

Many counts were recorded for this clonotype. The chain employs TRBV20-1 and TRBJ2-1; 10 bases are a match to TRBD1. The CDR3 is 14 amino acids. V was clipped by 5 bases and J by 6 bases; unmatched bases: 7. Germline V CDR1 and CDR2: DFQATT, SNEGSKA (reference sequence). The CDR3 DNA follows: TGCAGTGCTTCAGACAGGGGGCAGGTCAATGAGCAGTTCTTC. Translating gives CSASDRGQVNEQFF.